This T cell receptor beta chain was profiled in a study of T cell responses to AZD1222 COVID-19 vaccine. General study findings and limits: There were mostly white British donors and more females than males, and clonal diversity was possibly underestimated. Repertoire samples came only from after the peak T cell response.

Using immunoSEQ multiplex PCR, the repertoire was profiled, and TCRdb retains in-frame clones only, with some absent. The sample includes around 67,000 clones, around four fifths seen only once; the top ten take less than 25%. A note on this clone: Its target is unknown.

This specimen was peripheral blood, taken on day 0 of AZD1222 vaccination. The sequence was collected from an adult in good health.

CDR3 in amino acids: CATSRAGTGLYEQYF. CDR3 DNA sequence: TGTGCCACCAGCAGGGCCGGGACAGGACTCTACGAGCAGTACTTC. The V and J genes are TRBV15 and TRBJ2-7; 8 bases are shared with TRBD1. V was pared by 3 bases and J by 3 bases, with 7 bases of the junction left unmatched. Germline V gives CDR1 LNHNV, CDR2 YYDKDF (reference sequence). The CDR3 consists of 15 residues.